A single sample is the source of the 24 T cell receptor beta chains below, sequenced in a study of blood T cell repertoires in COVID-19. Some clones are missing from TCRdb's copy, which holds only in-frame ones; the method was immunoSEQ multiplex PCR. The profile shows 150,000 to 200,000 clones, roughly 87% of them singletons. The source material was peripheral blood. Receptors were obtained from a woman aged 50 to 60 with acute or convalescent COVID-19.

The chain employs TRBV5-5 and TRBJ1-4; possible D gene TRBD1, 5 bases. Germline CDR1 is SGHKS and CDR2 is YYEKEE (reference sequence). The CDR3 consists of 15 residues. V was cut by 4 bases and J by 7 bases, with 17 bases left in between. The chain's CDR3 is CASSALTVQTEKLFF. CDR3 in DNA: TGTGCCAGCAGCGCCCTGACAGTCCAAACTGAAAAACTGTTTTTT.

This chain connects TRBV11-2 to TRBJ2-7; D uncertain. Germline V gene data show CDR1 as SGHAT and CDR2 as FQNNGV. Deletions cut 5 bases from V and 1 base from J, with 6 bases between. This CDR3 region has 12 residues. The CDR3 nucleotides are TGTGCCAGCAGCCTCGGGTCCTACGAGCAGTACTTC. Amino acid sequence: CASSLGSYEQYF.

The rearrangement links TRBV19 to TRBJ2-3; 12 bases line up with TRBD2. V dropped 5 bases and J dropped 2; count of bases not matched to a gene: 8. This CDR3 spans 17 amino acids. Germline-derived CDR1 and CDR2 are LNHDA and SQIVND (reference sequence). The CDR3 DNA is TGTGCCAGTAGTGGATGGACTAGCGGGGTAATCACAGATACGCAGTATTTT. Amino acid sequence: CASSGWTSGVITDTQYF.

The chain is built from TRBV7-2 and TRBJ2-5; D is uncertain. The V and J ends lost 4 bases and 5 bases respectively, with 20 bases between them. Per germline, CDR1 SGHTA and CDR2 FQGNSA. This CDR3 contains 16 residues. Here the CDR3 reads CASSSQPVYLEETQYF. The CDR3 coding sequence is TGTGCCAGCAGCTCCCAACCGGTCTACCTTGAGGAGACCCAGTACTTC.

J is TRBJ1-5 and V is TRBV19; TRBD1 is a possible D gene (6 bases). Trimming left V 0 bases short and J 3 bases short, with 18 bases between. CDR3 length: 18 amino acids. Germline CDR1 LNHDA, CDR2 SQIVND (reference sequence). The CDR3 bases are TGTGCCAGTAGTATAGAAGTGAAGGCAGGGGTTCACAATCAGCCCCAGCATTTT. Translating gives CASSIEVKAGVHNQPQHF.

The chain carries TRBV11-2 and TRBJ1-2; D uncertain. The CDR3 has 13 amino acids. The V gene lost 1 base and the J gene lost 10 bases, with 13 bases spanning the gap. CDR1 and CDR2 (germline): SGHAT, FQNNGV. The CDR3 spells CASSLAQALNYTF. DNA of the CDR3: TGTGCCAGCAGCTTAGCCCAAGCATTAAACTACACCTTC.

The chain employs TRBV3-1 (or the pseudogene TRBV3-2) and TRBJ2-5, with 7 nucleotides matching TRBD1. V shed 4 bases, J shed 5 bases, and the junction held 10 bases outside the gene matches. CDR3 length: 15 residues. The germline V gene encodes CDR1 LGHDT and CDR2 YNNKEL (reference sequence). The CDR3 is CASSPPTGWGETQYF. The CDR3 nucleotides are TGTGCCAGCAGCCCACCGACAGGGTGGGGGGAGACCCAGTACTTC.

The V call is TRBV11-2, the J call TRBJ2-7; unclear D gene. Germline-derived CDR1 and CDR2 are SGHAT and FQNNGV. The CDR3 contains 12 residues. V lost 7 bases to trimming and J lost 9 bases, with 16 bases between them. This chain's CDR3 is CASTQSSVLQYF. DNA of the CDR3: TGTGCCAGCACCCAATCAAGCGTGTTGCAGTACTTC. Full variable domain (missing parts from reference TRBV11-2 and TRBJ2-7): EAGVAQSPRYKIIEKRQSVAFWCNPISGHATLYWYQQILGQGPKLLIQFQNNGVVDDSQLPKDRFSAERLKGVDSTLKIQPAKLEDSAVYLCASTQSSVLQYFGPGTRLTVT.

The count of this clone is one. This chain connects TRBV4-1 to TRBJ1-3, with D uncertain. CDR3 length: 16 residues. Trimming removed 0 bases at V and 4 bases at J, with 13 bases between. CDR1 and CDR2 (germline): MGHRA, YSYEKL. The CDR3 protein is CASSQDRGLSGNTIYF. As DNA, the CDR3 is TGCGCCAGCAGCCAAGATCGTGGGCTTTCAGGAAACACCATATATTTT.

The rearrangement joins TRBV28 to TRBJ1-2; weak D call: TRBD1 (5 bases). The CDR3 contains 14 residues. Looked up from germline, CDR1 is MDHEN and CDR2 is SYDVKM. Trimming removed 6 bases from V and 0 bases from J, with 11 bases in between. This CDR3 is CASSPGGPNYGYTF. CDR3 DNA: TGTGCCAGCAGCCCGGGGGGACCTAACTATGGCTACACCTTC.

The chain has TRBV5-1 and TRBJ2-7; 9 nucleotides line up with TRBD1. This CDR3 is built from 14 residues. V trimming: 2 bases; J trimming: 5 bases; junction bases outside the gene matches: 5. The germline V gene has CDR1 SGHRS and CDR2 YFSETQ. Here the CDR3 reads CASSFLGQGNEQYF. The CDR3 DNA is TGCGCCAGCAGCTTTCTGGGACAGGGAAACGAGCAGTACTTC.

This chain links TRBV7-3 with TRBJ2-5; a weak D match, TRBD1 (5 bases). Germline V gene data show CDR1 as SGHTA and CDR2 as FQGTGA. This CDR3 has 15 residues. Trimming removed 5 bases at V and 4 bases at J, with 17 bases between. The CDR3 spells CASSVQAPLRETQYF. CDR3 in DNA: TGTGCCAGCAGCGTACAGGCTCCCCTCCGAGAGACCCAGTACTTC.

The chain employs TRBV19 and TRBJ1-1; possibly TRBD1 for D (6 bases). CDR3 size: 14 residues. Trimming shortened V by 6 bases and J by 4 bases, and 15 bases separated the two germline ends. Germline CDR1 reads LNHDA; CDR2 reads SQIVND (reference sequence). The DNA for the CDR3 is TGTGCCAGTAGGGTGACAGGCAAGTCCACTGAAGCTTTCTTT. Amino acids: CASRVTGKSTEAFF.

This clone was detected a few times. The chain couples TRBV3-1 (or the pseudogene TRBV3-2) to TRBJ2-1; 9 bases agree with TRBD2. CDR1 and CDR2 (germline): LGHDT, YNNKEL (reference sequence). V lost 3 bases, J lost 12 bases, and 9 bases stayed unmatched. The CDR3 covers 14 residues. This CDR3 reads CASSHSSGVVRQFF. The CDR3 DNA is TGTGCCAGCAGCCATTCTAGCGGGGTTGTTCGGCAGTTCTTC.

The CDR3: CASSFRVDTEAFF. The CDR3 DNA follows: TGTGCCAGCAGCTTCAGGGTGGACACTGAAGCTTTCTTT. The rearrangement links TRBV5-4 to TRBJ1-1, with a tentative D call TRBD1 (5 bases). V dropped 2 bases and J dropped 3 bases, with 8 bases sitting between them. CDR1 and CDR2 from the germline V gene are SGHNT and YYREEE (reference sequence). The CDR3 loop spans 13 amino acids.

This chain uses TRBV3-1 (or the pseudogene TRBV3-2) with TRBJ2-7; a possible D gene is TRBD2 (6 bases). This CDR3 region has 15 residues. CDR1 LGHDT and CDR2 YNNKEL come from the germline V gene (reference sequence). The V gene lost 4 bases and the J gene lost 3 bases, with 16 bases spanning the gap. Here the CDR3 reads CASSPPSGLLYEQYF. The CDR3, as DNA: TGTGCCAGCAGCCCCCCCAGCGGGTTACTCTACGAGCAGTACTTC.

The chain is built from TRBV5-1 and TRBJ1-4, with a possible D match to TRBD1 (6 bases). The germline V gene encodes CDR1 SGHRS and CDR2 YFSETQ. Trimming took 2 bases from V and 7 from J, leaving 18 bases between them. The CDR3 loop spans 16 amino acids. The DNA of the CDR3 is TGCGCCAGCAGCTTCGGCCCACAGGGAGAGGGTGAAAAACTGTTTTTT. This encodes CASSFGPQGEGEKLFF.

In DNA form, the CDR3 reads TGTGCCAGCAGTTTCGACATACCAACTTTCTTT. Its translation is CASSFDIPTFF. This chain joins TRBV12-3 or TRBV12-4 and TRBJ1-1; D not resolved. The CDR3 length is 11 residues. V lost 3 bases and J 12 bases, leaving 11 bases between the germline ends.

The chain recombines TRBV25-1 with TRBJ1-1; maybe TRBD1 (6 bases). From germline, CDR1 is MGHDK and CDR2 SYGVNS. CDR3 length: 14 residues. Trimming left V 8 bases short and J 3 bases short, with 16 bases between. The DNA of the CDR3 is TGTGCCAGCTCAGACGGACAGATTTACACTGAAGCTTTCTTT. Its translation: CASSDGQIYTEAFF.

The J gene is TRBJ2-2, the V gene TRBV5-1, with D possibly TRBD1 on 5 matching bases. Germline lookup yields CDR1 SGHRS and CDR2 YFSETQ. This CDR3 comprises 12 residues. V lost 5 bases and J lost 7, with 9 bases in between. CDR3 bases: TGCGCCAGCAGGATAGACAGCGGGGAGCTGTTTTTT. It is translated as CASRIDSGELFF. Supplemented by reference TRBV5-1 and TRBJ2-2, the full variable domain reads KAGVTQTPRYLIKTRGQQVTLSCSPISGHRSVSWYQQTPGQGLQFLFEYFSETQRNKGNFPGRFSGRQFSNSRSEMNVSTLELGDSALYLCASRIDSGELFFGEGSRLTVL.

The chain is built from TRBV6-4 and TRBJ2-3; no clear D. CDR1 and CDR2 from the germline V gene are MRHNA and SNTAGT. The V gene lost 5 bases and the J gene lost 0 bases, with 12 bases spanning the gap. The CDR3 has 15 amino acids. CDR3 loop: CASSQVLSSTDTQYF. CDR3 bases: TGTGCCAGCAGTCAGGTTTTGAGTAGCACAGATACGCAGTATTTT.

V gene TRBV5-5 combines with J gene TRBJ1-6, with D possibly matching TRBD1 (6 bases). Trimming cost V 2 bases and J 6 bases, with 15 bases left between them. Germline loops: CDR1 SGHKS, CDR2 YYEKEE (reference sequence). There are 16 residues in the CDR3. Here the CDR3 DNA reads TGTGCCAGCAGCTTCTTTTACAGGGTTCGTAATTCACCCCTCCACTTT. It is translated as CASSFFYRVRNSPLHF.

The chain uses TRBV10-1 and TRBJ2-7, with 7 bases identical to TRBD1. The CDR3 runs to 13 residues. The germline V gene has CDR1 WNHNN and CDR2 SYGVQD (reference sequence). Trimming removed 4 bases from V and 6 bases from J; junction bases left unmatched: 6. The CDR3 bases are TGCGCCAGCAGTGGAGACAGGGCTGGCGAGCAGTACTTC. Translation gives CASSGDRAGEQYF.

The chain has TRBV6-1 and TRBJ1-2, with D possibly matching TRBD1 (5 bases). V lost 2 bases and J 4 bases, leaving 11 bases between the germline ends. This CDR3 region has 14 residues. CDR1 and CDR2 (germline): MNHNS, SASEGT. The CDR3 here is CASSEKAGSYGYTF. In nucleotides, the CDR3 is TGTGCCAGCAGTGAAAAGGCAGGGTCCTATGGCTACACCTTC.